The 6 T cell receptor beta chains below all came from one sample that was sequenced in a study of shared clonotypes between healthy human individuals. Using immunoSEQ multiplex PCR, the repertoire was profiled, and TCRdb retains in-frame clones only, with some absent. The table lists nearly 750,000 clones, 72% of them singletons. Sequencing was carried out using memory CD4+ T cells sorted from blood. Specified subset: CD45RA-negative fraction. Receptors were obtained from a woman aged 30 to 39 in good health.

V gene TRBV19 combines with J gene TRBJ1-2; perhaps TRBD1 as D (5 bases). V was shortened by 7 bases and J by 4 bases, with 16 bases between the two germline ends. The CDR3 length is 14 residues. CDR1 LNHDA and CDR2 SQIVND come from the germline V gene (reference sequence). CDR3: CASTTVPGPYGYTF. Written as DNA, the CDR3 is TGTGCCAGTACTACTGTTCCGGGGCCCTATGGCTACACCTTC.

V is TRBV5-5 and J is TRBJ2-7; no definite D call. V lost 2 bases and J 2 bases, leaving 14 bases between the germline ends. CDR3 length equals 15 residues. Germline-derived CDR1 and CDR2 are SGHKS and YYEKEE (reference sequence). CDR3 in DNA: TGTGCCAGCAGCTTCACTGCTGCCCAGCCCTACGAGCAGTACTTC. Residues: CASSFTAAQPYEQYF.

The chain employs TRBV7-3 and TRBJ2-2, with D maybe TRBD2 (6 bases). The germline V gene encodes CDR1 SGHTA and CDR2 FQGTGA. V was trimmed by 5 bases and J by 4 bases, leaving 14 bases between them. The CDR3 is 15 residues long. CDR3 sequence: CASSPAGGRTGELFF. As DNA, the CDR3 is TGTGCCAGCAGCCCAGCCGGGGGTCGCACCGGGGAGCTGTTTTTT.

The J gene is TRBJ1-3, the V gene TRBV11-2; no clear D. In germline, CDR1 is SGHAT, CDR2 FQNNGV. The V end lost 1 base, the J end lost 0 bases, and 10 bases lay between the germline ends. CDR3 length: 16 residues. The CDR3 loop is CASSLVGRSSGNTIYF. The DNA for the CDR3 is TGTGCCAGCAGCTTAGTCGGCAGATCCTCTGGAAACACCATATATTTT.

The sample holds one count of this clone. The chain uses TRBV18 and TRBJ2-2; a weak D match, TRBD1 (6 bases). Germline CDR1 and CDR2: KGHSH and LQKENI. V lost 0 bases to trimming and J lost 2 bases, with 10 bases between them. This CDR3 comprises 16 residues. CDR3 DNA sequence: TGTGCCAGCTCACCACCGGGGACACCCAACACCGGGGAGCTGTTTTTT. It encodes CASSPPGTPNTGELFF.

As DNA, the CDR3 is TGTGCCAGCAGTGAAGGATCTTGGACGGCCCCATATGGCTACACCTTC. It codes for CASSEGSWTAPYGYTF. The chain employs TRBV6-1 and TRBJ1-2, with unresolved D. V was shortened by 1 base and J by 5 bases, with 17 bases between the two germline ends. CDR3 length equals 16 residues. Germline loops: CDR1 MNHNS, CDR2 SASEGT.